The clone carrying this TCR beta chain was counted many times. Its antigen is still unknown. The TCRbeta library was prepared with unique molecular identifiers. TCRdb reanalysed the PCR reads using MiXCR and keeps one entry per CDR3 protein. The data contain approximately 290,000 distinct CDR3 sequences, roughly 12% of them singletons. These data originate in a study of T-cell reconstitution after alpha-beta-depleted transplantation in children. Overall study findings and caveats: From newly produced T cells came most of the T-cell counts and diversity one year after transplant.

The CDR3 spans 18 residues. This chain connects TRBV21-1 to TRBJ2-5; the tabulated D call, TRBD2, remains unverified against the DNA. TRBV21-1 is a pseudogene. The clonotype comes from a male patient aged 2-15 years who had a stem cell transplant for chronic granulomatous disease, so the T cells may come from the graft donor. Sequences were derived from peripheral blood, sampled 180 days after TCRalphabeta/CD19-depleted stem cell transplant. In nucleotides, the CDR3 is TGTGCCAGCAGCAAAACCCAACCGGGACTAGCGGCCTTCGGGGCCCAGTACTTC. It is translated as CASSKTQPGLAAFGAQYF.